This T cell receptor beta chain comes out of a study of T-cell reconstitution after alpha-beta-depleted transplantation in children. Germline CDR1 is KGHSH and CDR2 is LQKENI. Trimming left V 5 bases short and J 2 bases short, with 7 bases between. The CDR3 is 12 residues long. A library of TCRbeta sequences, prepared with unique molecular identifiers, was generated. In TCRdb, the PCR reads were re-called with MiXCR into one record per CDR3 protein. In the table there are about 27,000 distinct CDR3 sequences, 18% of which are singletons. This clonotype occurred many times. Its antigen is unidentified. Study outcomes and limitations: By one year post-transplant, T-cell counts and diversity largely arose from T cells that were newly produced. About two months after transplant, alpha-beta T cells reportedly came from several hundred expanded graft clones. For some patients, TCRbeta diversity was high at day 60 because of recipient T cells and thymic progenitors that survived.

The sample in question was PBMCs, mostly from graft donor cells, obtained 60 days after TCRalphabeta/CD19-depleted stem cell transplant. This receptor was taken from a male patient under 10 years old who had a stem cell transplant for acute lymphoblastic leukemia, so the T cells may come from the graft donor. V and J are TRBV18 and TRBJ2-7; possibly TRBD1 for D (5 bases). CDR3 sequence (DNA): TGTGCCAGCTCATCGGACACCTACGAGCAGTACTTC. It translates to CASSSDTYEQYF.